A single TCR beta chain is shown here with its context. With V trimmed by 1 base and J by 5 bases, 11 bases remained unmatched. The CDR3 is made up of 17 amino acids. The germline CDR1 and CDR2 sequences are SGHNT and YYREEE (reference sequence). This entry comes from a study of cytomegalovirus exposure and HLA in healthy donors. Profiling relied on immunoSEQ multiplex PCR, and the TCRdb table lists in-frame clones only, not all of them. Of roughly 190,000 clones listed, approximately 86% were seen once; the top ten hold around 7.2%. V and J are TRBV5-4 and TRBJ2-1; 8 nucleotides match TRBD2. The receptor's source is a man aged 30 to 39 in good health and CMV-seropositive. Sequencing was carried out using PBMCs. The CDR3 here is CASSLKKLAVLNNEQFF. CDR3 DNA: TGTGCCAGCAGCTTGAAGAAACTAGCGGTTTTGAACAATGAGCAGTTCTTC.